Shown below are 9 T cell receptor beta chains from a single sample sequenced in a study of tumor and adjacent non-tumor tissue in lung cancer. This sample's RNA came from whole unsorted tissue. The normal lung tissue was taken more than 3 cm from the tumor edge. Three rounds of nested PCR, following a modified ARM-PCR protocol, produced the TCRbeta library. A single record per CDR3 protein comes from TCRdb applying MiXCR to the multiplex PCR reads. The table has about 77,000 distinct CDR3 sequences, 76% seen once. Source material: distant non-tumor lung tissue. Every receptor here comes from a man between 65 and 85 years old with non-small cell lung cancer.

This clonotype was observed a single time. One end of the junction does not line up with germline, which may come from a read error. This chain links TRBV10-3 with TRBJ2-3; 7 bases align to TRBD2. Germline CDR1 is ENHRY and CDR2 is SYGVKD. This CDR3 has 16 amino acids. The chain's CDR3 is CAISDGQAGITDAQYF. In DNA form, the CDR3 reads TGTGCCATCAGCGATGGACAAGCGGGAATAACAGATGCGCAGTATTTT.

As for this clonotype: Given a much more abundant clone one base away, this may be a read error. The chain uses TRBV5-6 and TRBJ1-4; 10 nucleotides agree with TRBD1. This CDR3 has 14 residues. Per the germline V gene, CDR1 is SGHDT and CDR2 is YYEEEE. CDR3 sequence reads: CASSHGQGGEKQFF. Here the CDR3 DNA reads TGTGCCAGCAGCCACGGACAGGGGGGTGAAAAACAGTTTTTT.

Regarding this clonotype: Just one base apart from a much larger clone, this may be a read error. The chain recombines TRBV6-1 with TRBJ2-5, with unresolved D. Between the trimmed V and J ends, which lost 4 bases and 1 base, there was a span of 7 bases. Germline CDR1 is MNHNS and CDR2 is SASEGT. The CDR3 is 13 residues long. CDR3 sequence: CASSVYGQETQYF. DNA of the CDR3: TGTGCCAGCAGTGTATACGGCCAAGAGACCCAGTACTTC.

This clonotype has ten or more counts. The chain recombines TRBV5-5 with TRBJ2-2; a possible D gene is TRBD1 (6 bases). Germline assignment: CDR1 SGHKS and CDR2 YYEKEE (reference sequence). The germline V and J ends were trimmed by 2 bases and 5 bases, with 10 bases remaining between them. There are 14 residues in the CDR3. The CDR3 spells CASSFRGGTGELFF. CDR3 DNA: TGTGCCAGCAGCTTCAGGGGCGGTACCGGGGAGCTGTTTTTT.

Concerning this clonotype: This sequence may be a read error, since a much larger clone differs from it by one base. The chain combines TRBV6-1 with TRBJ2-3; D is perhaps TRBD1 (5 bases). The CDR3 length is 13 residues. Germline lookup yields CDR1 MNHNS and CDR2 SASEGT. V was pared by 3 bases and J by 3 bases, with 7 bases between. The CDR3 spells CASSDQGTDTQYF. In nucleotides, the CDR3 is TGTGCCAGCAGTGATCAGGGTACAGATACGCAGTATTTT.

The chain uses TRBV11-2 and TRBJ2-5; D not certain. The CDR3 loop spans 15 amino acids. The V end was cut by 5 bases, the J end by 4 bases, with 17 bases between. The V gene's germline CDR1 is SGHAT and CDR2 FQNNGV. The CDR3 loop reads CASSPGTAGLETQYF. The CDR3 DNA is TGTGCCAGCAGCCCGGGTACAGCTGGGCTAGAGACCCAGTACTTC.

On this clonotype itself: Relative to the germline gene, one junction end is altered; a read error may explain this. The chain has TRBV6-2 or TRBV6-3 and TRBJ1-5; TRBD1 is a possible D gene (5 bases). The CDR3 is made up of 14 amino acids. In germline, CDR1 is MNHEY, CDR2 SVGEGT. This chain's CDR3 is CASGRARAGQRQHF. DNA for the CDR3: TGTGCCAGTGGCAGGGCGAGGGCGGGGCAGCGCCAGCATTTT.

Worth noting for this clonotype: Germline is not matched at one junction end, which may reflect a read error. The chain recombines TRBV6-1 with TRBJ1-1; a weak D match, TRBD1 (5 bases). CDR3 length equals 15 residues. CDR1 and CDR2 (germline): MNHNS, SASEGT. The CDR3 here is CASSERSRVNTEDLF. CDR3 in DNA: TGTGCTAGCAGTGAGAGGAGCAGGGTTAACACTGAAGATCTCTTT.

On this clonotype: Its ends do not fully match the called genes, so a read error is possible. V and J are TRBV7-9 and TRBJ1-5; the D is unclear. Germline V gene sequence: CDR1 SEHNR, CDR2 FQNEAQ (reference sequence). The CDR3 runs 12 residues. CDR3 in amino acids: CAISPSNQPQHF. CDR3 DNA sequence: TGTGCCATCAGCCCTTCCAATCAACCCCAGCATTTT.